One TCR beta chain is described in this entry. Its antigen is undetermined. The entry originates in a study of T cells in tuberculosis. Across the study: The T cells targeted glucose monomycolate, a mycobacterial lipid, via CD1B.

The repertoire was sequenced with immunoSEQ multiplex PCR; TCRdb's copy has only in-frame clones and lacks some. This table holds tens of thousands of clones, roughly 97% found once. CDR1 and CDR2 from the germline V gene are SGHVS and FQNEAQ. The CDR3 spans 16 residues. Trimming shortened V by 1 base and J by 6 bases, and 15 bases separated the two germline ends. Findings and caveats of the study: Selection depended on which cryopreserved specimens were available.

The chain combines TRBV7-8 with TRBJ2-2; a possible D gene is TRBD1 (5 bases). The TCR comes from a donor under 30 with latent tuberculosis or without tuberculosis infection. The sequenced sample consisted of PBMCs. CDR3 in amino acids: CASSLGGQGWAGELFF. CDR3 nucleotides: TGTGCCAGCAGCTTAGGTGGTCAGGGATGGGCCGGGGAGCTGTTTTTT. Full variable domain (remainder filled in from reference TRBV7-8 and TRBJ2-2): GAGVSQSPRYKVAKRGQDVALRCDPISGHVSLFWYQQALGQGPEFLTYFQNEAQLDKSGLPSDRFFAERPEGSVSTLKIQRTQQEDSAVYLCASSLGGQGWAGELFFGEGSRLTVL.